This record concerns one T cell receptor (beta chain) sequence. The antigen is unknown. In germline, CDR1 is MDHEN, CDR2 SYDVKM. The CDR3 is 13 amino acids. Trimming took 7 bases from V and 1 from J, leaving 8 bases between them. It was through 5'RACE template switching that TCR cDNA was made, with a universal primer site and UMIs added. Each CDR3 protein gets one entry after TCRdb re-called the 5' RACE reads with MiXCR. This sample has under 600,000 distinct CDR3 sequences, with roughly a fifth found just once. The data are from a study of T cells after yellow fever vaccination. Study at large: SMART-Seq v4 Ultra Low Input handled preparation of low-cell-number fractions.

Study-wide results and caveats: A small share of clonotypes appeared in both CD4 and CD8 compartments. The booster response re-showed most primary clones: around 96% CD4, over 80% CD8.

The source material was PBMCs, sampled approximately 22 days after the first yellow fever vaccination. The genes are TRBV28 and TRBJ2-1, with a weak D call TRBD1 (6 bases). This TCR was recovered from a man aged 18 to 30 who received the YFV17D yellow fever vaccine. The CDR3 nucleotides are TGTGCCAGCACAAGGGGGTCCTACAATGAGCAGTTCTTC. Residues: CASTRGSYNEQFF.